This T cell receptor (beta chain) was captured in a study of blood T cell repertoires in COVID-19. Across the whole study: Material from acute and convalescent COVID-19 was sourced from the United States, Italy and Spain. T cells, B-cell-depleted T cells, or PBMCs provided the cDNA or gDNA that served as material.

Per the study methods: How many nucleated cells were present was estimated from reference gene primer amplification. The assay was immunoSEQ multiplex PCR, and TCRdb's table has in-frame clones only and misses some. The V and J calls and the clone size are those of that table, but D and trimming were determined from the DNA. The table records approximately 90,000 clones, about 80% of them present only once. The material sequenced was peripheral blood. This clonotype originated in a human donor in a cohort sampled during active COVID-19.

CDR3 bases: TGTGCCAGCAGCCGCTTCGTGGGACAGGGAGGTAGCAATCAGCCCCAGCATTTT. Translating it yields CASSRFVGQGGSNQPQHF. The V and J genes are TRBV21-1 and TRBJ1-5; the table's D call, TRBD1, was not checked against the DNA. TRBV21-1 is a listed pseudogene. There are 18 residues in the CDR3.